This T cell receptor beta chain was observed in a study of T cell responses to AZD1222 COVID-19 vaccine. Study results and limitations: Scientists sampled the repertoires only once the peak T cell response had passed. Of spike-specific TCRs, nearly half reportedly target regions left unmutated in variants. Baseline serostatus was positive in only a handful of AZD1222 recipients.

The data were produced by immunoSEQ multiplex PCR, yet TCRdb's version contains in-frame clones alone and is incomplete. There are about 120,000 clones in the sample; roughly nine tenths occur only once, and less than 30% lies in the top ten. The CDR3 sequence is 14 residues long. The V and J ends lost 2 bases and 7 bases respectively, with 11 bases between them. Germline loops: CDR1 SGHVS, CDR2 FQNEAQ. Details on this clone: Its antigen is undetermined.

V and J are TRBV7-8 and TRBJ2-2; D remains ambiguous. The sequence came from an adult in good health. Source: peripheral blood, taken on day 0 of AZD1222 vaccination. The DNA for the CDR3 is TGTGCCAGCAGCTTAATGAGTTTCGGCGGGGAGCTGTTTTTT. Translating gives CASSLMSFGGELFF.